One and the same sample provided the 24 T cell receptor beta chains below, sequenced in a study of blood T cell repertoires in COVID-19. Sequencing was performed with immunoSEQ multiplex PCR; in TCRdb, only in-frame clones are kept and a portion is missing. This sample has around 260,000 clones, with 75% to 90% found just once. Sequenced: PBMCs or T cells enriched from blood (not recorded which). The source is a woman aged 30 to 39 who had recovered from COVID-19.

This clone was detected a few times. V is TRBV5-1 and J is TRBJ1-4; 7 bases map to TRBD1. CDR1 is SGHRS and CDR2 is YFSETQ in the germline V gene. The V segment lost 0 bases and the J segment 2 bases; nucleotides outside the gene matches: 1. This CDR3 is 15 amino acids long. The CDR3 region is CASSLARGTNEKLFF. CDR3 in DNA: TGCGCCAGCAGCTTGGCCAGGGGGACTAATGAAAAACTGTTTTTT.

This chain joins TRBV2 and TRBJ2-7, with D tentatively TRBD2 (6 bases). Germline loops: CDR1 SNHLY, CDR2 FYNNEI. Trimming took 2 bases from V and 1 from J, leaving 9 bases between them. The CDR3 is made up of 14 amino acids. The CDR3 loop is CASSENRGSYEQYF. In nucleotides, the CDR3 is TGTGCCAGCAGTGAAAATCGGGGGTCCTACGAGCAGTACTTC.

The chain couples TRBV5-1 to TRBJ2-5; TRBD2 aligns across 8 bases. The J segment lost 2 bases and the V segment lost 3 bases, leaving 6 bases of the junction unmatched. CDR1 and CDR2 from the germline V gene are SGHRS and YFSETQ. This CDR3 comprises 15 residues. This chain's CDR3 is CASSYSPGGQETQYF. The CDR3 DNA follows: TGCGCCAGCAGCTATAGTCCGGGGGGGCAAGAGACCCAGTACTTC.

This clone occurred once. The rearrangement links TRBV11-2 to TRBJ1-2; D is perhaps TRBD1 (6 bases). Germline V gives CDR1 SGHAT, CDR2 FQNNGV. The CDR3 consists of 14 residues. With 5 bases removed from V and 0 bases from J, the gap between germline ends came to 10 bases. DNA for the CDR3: TGTGCCAGCAGCATCAGGGGTGCTAACTATGGCTACACCTTC. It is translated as CASSIRGANYGYTF.

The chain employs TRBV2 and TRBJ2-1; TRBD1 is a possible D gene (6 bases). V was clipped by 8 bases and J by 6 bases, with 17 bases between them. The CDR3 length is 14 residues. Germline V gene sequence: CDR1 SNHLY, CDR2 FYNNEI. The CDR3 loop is CASVDAGQTNEQFF. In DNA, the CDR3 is TGTGCCAGCGTTGACGCCGGACAGACCAATGAGCAGTTCTTC.

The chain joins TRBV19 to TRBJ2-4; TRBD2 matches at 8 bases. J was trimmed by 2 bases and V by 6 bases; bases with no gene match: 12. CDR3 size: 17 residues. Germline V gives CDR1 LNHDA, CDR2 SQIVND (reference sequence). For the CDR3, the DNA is TGTGCCAGTAGCGGGGGGCTAGCGGGCATATCCAAAAACATTCAGTACTTC. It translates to CASSGGLAGISKNIQYF.

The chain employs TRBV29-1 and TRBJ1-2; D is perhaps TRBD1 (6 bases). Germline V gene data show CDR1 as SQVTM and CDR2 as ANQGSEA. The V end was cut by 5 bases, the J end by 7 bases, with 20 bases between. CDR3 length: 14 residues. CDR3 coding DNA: TGCAGCGTTAGGTTAGGGACAAGGGGTAGTGGCTACACCTTC. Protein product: CSVRLGTRGSGYTF.

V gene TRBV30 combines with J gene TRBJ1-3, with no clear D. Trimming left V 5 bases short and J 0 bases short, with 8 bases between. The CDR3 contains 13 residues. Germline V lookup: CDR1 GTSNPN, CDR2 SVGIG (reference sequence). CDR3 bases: TGTGCCTGGGTCACATTCTCTGGAAACACCATATATTTT. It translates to CAWVTFSGNTIYF.

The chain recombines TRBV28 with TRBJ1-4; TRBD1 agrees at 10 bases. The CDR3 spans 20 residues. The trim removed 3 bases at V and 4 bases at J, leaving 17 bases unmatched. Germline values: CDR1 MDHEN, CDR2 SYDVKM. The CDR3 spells CASSFPTGTGAQHGNEKLFF. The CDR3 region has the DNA TGTGCCAGCAGTTTCCCCACCGGGACAGGGGCCCAACACGGTAATGAAAAACTGTTTTTT.

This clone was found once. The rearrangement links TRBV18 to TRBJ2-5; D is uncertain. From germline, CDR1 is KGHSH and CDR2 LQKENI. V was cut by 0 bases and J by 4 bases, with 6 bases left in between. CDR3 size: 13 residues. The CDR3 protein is CASSPPVLETQYF. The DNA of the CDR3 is TGTGCCAGCTCACCACCCGTTTTAGAGACCCAGTACTTC. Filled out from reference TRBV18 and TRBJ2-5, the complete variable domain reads NAGVMQNPRHLVRRRGQEARLRCSPMKGHSHVYWYRQLPEEGLKFMVYLQKENIIDESGMPKERFSAEFPKEGPSILRIQQVVRGDSAAYFCASSPPVLETQYFGPGTRLLVL.

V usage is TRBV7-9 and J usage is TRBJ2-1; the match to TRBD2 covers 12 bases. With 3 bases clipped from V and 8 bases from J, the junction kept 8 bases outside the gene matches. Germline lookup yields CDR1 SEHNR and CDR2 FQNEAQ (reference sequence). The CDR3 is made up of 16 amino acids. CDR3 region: CASSFRTSGVLDEQFF. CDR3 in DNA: TGTGCCAGCAGCTTCCGGACTAGCGGGGTCCTAGATGAGCAGTTCTTC.

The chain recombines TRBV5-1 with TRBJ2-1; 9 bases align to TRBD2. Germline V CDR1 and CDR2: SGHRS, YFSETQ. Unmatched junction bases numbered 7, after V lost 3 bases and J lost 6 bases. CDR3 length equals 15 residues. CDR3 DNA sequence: TGCGCCAGCAGCTCTGGGACTAGCAGTGGCAATGAGCAGTTCTTC. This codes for CASSSGTSSGNEQFF.

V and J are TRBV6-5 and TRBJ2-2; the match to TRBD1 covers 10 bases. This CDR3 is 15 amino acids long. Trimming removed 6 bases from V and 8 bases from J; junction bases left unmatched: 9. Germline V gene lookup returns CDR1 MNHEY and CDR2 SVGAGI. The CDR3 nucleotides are TGTGCCAGCAGATCGCGACAGGGGGCTCGAGGGGAGCTGTTTTTT. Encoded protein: CASRSRQGARGELFF.

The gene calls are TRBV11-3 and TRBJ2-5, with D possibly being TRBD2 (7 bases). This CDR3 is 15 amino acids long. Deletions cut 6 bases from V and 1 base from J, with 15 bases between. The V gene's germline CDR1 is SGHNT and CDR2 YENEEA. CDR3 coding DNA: TGTGCCAGCAGTCTAGGGGGGGGGACCCAAGAGACCCAGTACTTC. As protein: CASSLGGGTQETQYF.

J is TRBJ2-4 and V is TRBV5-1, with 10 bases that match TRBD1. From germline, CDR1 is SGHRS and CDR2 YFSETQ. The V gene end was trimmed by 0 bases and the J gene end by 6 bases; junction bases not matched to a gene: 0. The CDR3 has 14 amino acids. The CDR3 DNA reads TGCGCCAGCAGCTTGGGGACAGGGGGAAACATTCAGTACTTC. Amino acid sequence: CASSLGTGGNIQYF.

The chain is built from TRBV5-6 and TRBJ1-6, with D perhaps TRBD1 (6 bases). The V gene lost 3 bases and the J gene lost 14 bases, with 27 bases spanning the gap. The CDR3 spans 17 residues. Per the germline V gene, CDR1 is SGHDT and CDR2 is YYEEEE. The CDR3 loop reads CASSWGGGLGMVETLHF. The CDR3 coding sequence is TGTGCCAGCAGCTGGGGCGGGGGCCTCGGAATGGTTGAAACCCTCCACTTT.

As DNA, the CDR3 is TGTGCCAGCAGTGAGCTCGGGGGAGGGCAAGAGACCCAGTACTTC. Translation: CASSELGGGQETQYF. V and J are TRBV2 and TRBJ2-5; 7 nucleotides align to TRBD2. This CDR3 is built from 15 residues. The V and J ends lost 3 bases and 2 bases, in that order; junction bases with no gene match: 6. CDR1 is SNHLY, CDR2 FYNNEI, per germline.

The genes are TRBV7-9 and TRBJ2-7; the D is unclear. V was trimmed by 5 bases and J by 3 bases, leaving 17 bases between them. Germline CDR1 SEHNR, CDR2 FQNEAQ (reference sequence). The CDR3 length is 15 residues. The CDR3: CASSPLNLPGYEQYF. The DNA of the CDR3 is TGTGCCAGCAGCCCCTTAAATCTCCCGGGCTACGAGCAGTACTTC.

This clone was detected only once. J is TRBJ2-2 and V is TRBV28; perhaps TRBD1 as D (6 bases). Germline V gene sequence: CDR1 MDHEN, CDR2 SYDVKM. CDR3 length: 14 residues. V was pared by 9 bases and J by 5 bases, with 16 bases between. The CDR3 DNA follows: TGTGCCAGTACGAATGGACAGCCTACCGGGGAGCTGTTTTTT. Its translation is CASTNGQPTGELFF.

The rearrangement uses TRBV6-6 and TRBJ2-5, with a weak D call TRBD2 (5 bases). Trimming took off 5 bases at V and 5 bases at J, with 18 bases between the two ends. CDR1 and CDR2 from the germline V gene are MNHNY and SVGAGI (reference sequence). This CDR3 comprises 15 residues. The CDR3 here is CASSPTRVPGETQYF. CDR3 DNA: TGTGCCAGCAGTCCGACGCGGGTACCCGGGGAGACCCAGTACTTC.

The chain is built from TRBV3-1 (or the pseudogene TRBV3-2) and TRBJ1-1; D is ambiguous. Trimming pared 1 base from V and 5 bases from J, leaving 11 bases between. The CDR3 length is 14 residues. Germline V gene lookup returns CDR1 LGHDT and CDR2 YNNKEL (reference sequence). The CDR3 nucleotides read TGTGCCAGCAGCCAAGGACCGGGGTTGACTGAAGCTTTCTTT. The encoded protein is CASSQGPGLTEAFF.

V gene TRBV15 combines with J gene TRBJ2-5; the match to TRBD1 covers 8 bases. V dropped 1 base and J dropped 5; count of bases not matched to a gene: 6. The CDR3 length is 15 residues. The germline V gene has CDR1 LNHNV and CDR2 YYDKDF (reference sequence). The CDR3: CATSRGAGGGETQYF. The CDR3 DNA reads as TGTGCCACCAGCAGAGGGGCAGGGGGCGGGGAGACCCAGTACTTC.

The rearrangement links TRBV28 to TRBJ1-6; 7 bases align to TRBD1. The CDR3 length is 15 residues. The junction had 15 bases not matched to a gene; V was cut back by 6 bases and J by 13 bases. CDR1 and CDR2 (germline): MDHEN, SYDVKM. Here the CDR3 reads CASRGYRQGGGPLHF. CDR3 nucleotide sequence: TGTGCCAGCAGAGGATACCGACAGGGCGGTGGTCCCCTCCACTTT.

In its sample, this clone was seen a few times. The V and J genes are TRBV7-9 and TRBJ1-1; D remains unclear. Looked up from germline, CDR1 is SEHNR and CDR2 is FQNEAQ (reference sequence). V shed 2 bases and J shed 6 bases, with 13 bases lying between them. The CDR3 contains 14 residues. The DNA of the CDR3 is TGTGCCAGCAGCTTAACCCCTCTTGGAGCTGAAGCTTTCTTT. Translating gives CASSLTPLGAEAFF.